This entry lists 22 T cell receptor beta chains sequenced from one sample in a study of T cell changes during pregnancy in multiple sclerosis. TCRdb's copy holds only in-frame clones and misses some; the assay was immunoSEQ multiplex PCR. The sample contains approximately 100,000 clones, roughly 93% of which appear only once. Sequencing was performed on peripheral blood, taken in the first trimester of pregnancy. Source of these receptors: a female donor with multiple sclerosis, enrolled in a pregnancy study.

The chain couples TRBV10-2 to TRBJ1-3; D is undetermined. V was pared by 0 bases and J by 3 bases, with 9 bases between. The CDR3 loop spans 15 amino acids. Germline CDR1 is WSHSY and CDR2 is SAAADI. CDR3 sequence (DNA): TGCGCCAGCAGTGAGTCCGGGGTGGGTGGAAACACCATATATTTT. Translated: CASSESGVGGNTIYF.

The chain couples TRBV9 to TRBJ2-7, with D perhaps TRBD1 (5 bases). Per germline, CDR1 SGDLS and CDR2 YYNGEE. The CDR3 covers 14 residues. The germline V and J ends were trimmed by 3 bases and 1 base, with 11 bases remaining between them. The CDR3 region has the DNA TGTGCCAGCAGCGACACCACAGGATCCTACGAGCAGTACTTC. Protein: CASSDTTGSYEQYF.

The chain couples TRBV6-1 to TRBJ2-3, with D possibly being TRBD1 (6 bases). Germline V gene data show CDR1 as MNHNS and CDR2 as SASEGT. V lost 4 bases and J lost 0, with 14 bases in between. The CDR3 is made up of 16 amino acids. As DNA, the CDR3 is TGTGCCAGCAGTGCCAGACAGGCCACTAGCACAGATACGCAGTATTTT. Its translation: CASSARQATSTDTQYF.

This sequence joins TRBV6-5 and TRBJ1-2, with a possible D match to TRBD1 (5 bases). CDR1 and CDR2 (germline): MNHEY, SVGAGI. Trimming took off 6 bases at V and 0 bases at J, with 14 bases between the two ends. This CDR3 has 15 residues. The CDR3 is CASRPGLNSNYGYTF. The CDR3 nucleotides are TGTGCCAGCAGGCCGGGACTGAACTCTAACTATGGCTACACCTTC.

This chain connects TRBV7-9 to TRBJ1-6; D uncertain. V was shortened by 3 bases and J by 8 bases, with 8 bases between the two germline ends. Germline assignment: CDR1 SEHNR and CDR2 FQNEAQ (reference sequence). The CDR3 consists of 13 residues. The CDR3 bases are TGTGCCAGCAGCTTCTTCGGGGATTCACCCCTCCACTTT. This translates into CASSFFGDSPLHF.

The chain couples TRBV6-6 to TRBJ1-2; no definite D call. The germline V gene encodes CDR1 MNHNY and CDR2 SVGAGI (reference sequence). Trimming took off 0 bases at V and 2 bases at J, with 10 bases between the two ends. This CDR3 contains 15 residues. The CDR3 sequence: CASSYSGSGNYGYTF. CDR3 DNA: TGTGCCAGCAGTTACTCGGGTTCGGGAAACTATGGCTACACCTTC.

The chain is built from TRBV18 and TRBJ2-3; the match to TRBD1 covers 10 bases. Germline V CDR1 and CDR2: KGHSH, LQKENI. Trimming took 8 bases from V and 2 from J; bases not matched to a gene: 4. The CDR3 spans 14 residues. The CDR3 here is CASEGQGNTDTQYF. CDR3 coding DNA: TGTGCCAGCGAGGGACAGGGGAACACAGATACGCAGTATTTT.

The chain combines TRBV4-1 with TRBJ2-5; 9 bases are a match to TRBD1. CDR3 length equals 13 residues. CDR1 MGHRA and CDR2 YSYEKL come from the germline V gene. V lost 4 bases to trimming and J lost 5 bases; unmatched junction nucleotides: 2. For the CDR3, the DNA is TGCGCCAGCAGCCTCGGACAGGGGGAGACCCAGTACTTC. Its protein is CASSLGQGETQYF.

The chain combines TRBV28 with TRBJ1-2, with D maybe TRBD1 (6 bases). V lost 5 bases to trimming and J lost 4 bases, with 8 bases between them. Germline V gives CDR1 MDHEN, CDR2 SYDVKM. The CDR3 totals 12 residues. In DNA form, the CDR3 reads TGTGCCAGCAGTGTACAGGGCTATGGCTACACCTTC. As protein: CASSVQGYGYTF.

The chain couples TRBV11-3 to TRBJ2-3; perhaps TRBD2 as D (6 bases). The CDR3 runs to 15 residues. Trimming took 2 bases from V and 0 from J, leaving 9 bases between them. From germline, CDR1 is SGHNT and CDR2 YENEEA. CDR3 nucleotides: TGTGCCAGCAGCTTATGGGGGGATAGCACAGATACGCAGTATTTT. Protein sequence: CASSLWGDSTDTQYF.

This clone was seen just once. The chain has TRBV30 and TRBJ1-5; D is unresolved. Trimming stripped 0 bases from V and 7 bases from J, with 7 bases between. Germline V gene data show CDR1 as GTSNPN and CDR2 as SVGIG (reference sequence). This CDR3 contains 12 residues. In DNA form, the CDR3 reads TGTGCCTGGAGTGTAGAGAGCCAGCCCCAGCATTTT. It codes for CAWSVESQPQHF.

The DNA for the CDR3 is TGTGCCAGCAGCCGAGGACAGGGGGTAGAAAAACTGTTTTTT. Its protein is CASSRGQGVEKLFF. The chain joins TRBV6-5 to TRBJ1-4, with 10 bases lining up with TRBD1. CDR3 length: 14 amino acids. V was clipped by 6 bases and J by 8 bases; unmatched bases: 6. CDR1 and CDR2 from the germline V gene are MNHEY and SVGAGI.

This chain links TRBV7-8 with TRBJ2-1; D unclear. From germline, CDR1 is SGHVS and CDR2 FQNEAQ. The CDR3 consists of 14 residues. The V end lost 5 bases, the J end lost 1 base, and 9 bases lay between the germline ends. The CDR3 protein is CASSLVTSYNEQFF. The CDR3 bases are TGTGCCAGCAGCCTAGTTACATCCTACAATGAGCAGTTCTTC. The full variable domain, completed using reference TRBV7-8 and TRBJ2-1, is GAGVSQSPRYKVAKRGQDVALRCDPISGHVSLFWYQQALGQGPEFLTYFQNEAQLDKSGLPSDRFFAERPEGSVSTLKIQRTQQEDSAVYLCASSLVTSYNEQFFGPGTRLTVL.

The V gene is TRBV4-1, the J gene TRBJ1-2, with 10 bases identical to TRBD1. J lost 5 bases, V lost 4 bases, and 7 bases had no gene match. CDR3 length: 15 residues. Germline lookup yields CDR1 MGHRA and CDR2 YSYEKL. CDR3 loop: CASSPGQGRAYGYTF. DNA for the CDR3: TGCGCCAGCAGCCCGGGACAGGGGAGGGCATATGGCTACACCTTC.

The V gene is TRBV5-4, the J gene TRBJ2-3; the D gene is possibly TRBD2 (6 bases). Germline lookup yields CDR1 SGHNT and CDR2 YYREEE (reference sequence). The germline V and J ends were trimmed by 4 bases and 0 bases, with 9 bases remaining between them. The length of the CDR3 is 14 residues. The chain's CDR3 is CASSAAGSTDTQYF. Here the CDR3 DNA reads TGTGCCAGCAGCGCCGCGGGGAGCACAGATACGCAGTATTTT.

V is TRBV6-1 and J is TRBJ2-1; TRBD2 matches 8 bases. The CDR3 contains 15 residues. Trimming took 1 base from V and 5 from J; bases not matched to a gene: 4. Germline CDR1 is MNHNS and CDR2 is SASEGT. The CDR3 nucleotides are TGTGCCAGCAGTGAAGGGACTAGCCCAAACAATGAGCAGTTCTTC. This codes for CASSEGTSPNNEQFF.

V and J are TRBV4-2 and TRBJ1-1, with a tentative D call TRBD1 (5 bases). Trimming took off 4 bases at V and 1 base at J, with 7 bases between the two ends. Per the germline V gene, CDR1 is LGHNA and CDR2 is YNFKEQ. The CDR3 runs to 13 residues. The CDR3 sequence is CASSLGGNTEAFF. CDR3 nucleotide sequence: TGTGCCAGCAGCCTCGGGGGGAACACTGAAGCTTTCTTT.

This CDR3 reads CASSIAGGAGTGELFF. The CDR3 DNA reads as TGTGCCAGTAGTATAGCGGGAGGGGCGGGCACCGGGGAGCTGTTTTTT. The chain links TRBV19 to TRBJ2-2, with 8 nucleotides matching TRBD2. This CDR3 is built from 16 residues. CDR1 and CDR2 (germline): LNHDA, SQIVND (reference sequence). Trimming at V came to 1 base and at J to 4 bases, leaving 5 bases not matched to a gene. Full variable domain (outside the CDR3, taken from reference TRBV19 and TRBJ2-2): DGGITQSPKYLFRKEGQNVTLSCEQNLNHDAMYWYRQDPGQGLRLIYYSQIVNDFQKGDIAEGYSVSREKKESFPLTVTSAQKNPTAFYLCASSIAGGAGTGELFFGEGSRLTVL.

Written as DNA, the CDR3 is TGTGCCAGCAGCGGGCCGCCGGGACTAACTCGAGATACGCAGTATTTT. Protein: CASSGPPGLTRDTQYF. The gene calls are TRBV9 and TRBJ2-3, with 7 bases matching TRBD2. The CDR3 contains 16 residues. After removal of 3 bases from V and 5 bases from J, the junction contained 12 bases not matched to a gene. The V gene's germline CDR1 is SGDLS and CDR2 YYNGEE.

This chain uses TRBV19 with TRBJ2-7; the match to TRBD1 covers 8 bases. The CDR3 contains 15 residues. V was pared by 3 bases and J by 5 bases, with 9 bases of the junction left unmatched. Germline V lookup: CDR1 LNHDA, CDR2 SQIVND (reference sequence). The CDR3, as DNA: TGTGCCAGTAGTATTATTGGACAGGGAGCAAACGAGCAGTACTTC. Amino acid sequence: CASSIIGQGANEQYF.

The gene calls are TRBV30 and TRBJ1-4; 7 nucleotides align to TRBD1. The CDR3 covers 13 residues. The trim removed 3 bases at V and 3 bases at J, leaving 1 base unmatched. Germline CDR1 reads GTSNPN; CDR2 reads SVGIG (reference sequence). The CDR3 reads CAWRGQPNEKLFF. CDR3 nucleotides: TGTGCCTGGAGGGGACAGCCTAATGAAAAACTGTTTTTT.

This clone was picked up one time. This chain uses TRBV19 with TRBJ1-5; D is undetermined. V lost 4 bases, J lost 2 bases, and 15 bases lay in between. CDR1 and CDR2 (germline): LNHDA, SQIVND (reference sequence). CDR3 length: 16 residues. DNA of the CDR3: TGTGCCAGTAGTAGGAACCAGCCAGCGGGCAATCAGCCCCAGCATTTT. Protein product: CASSRNQPAGNQPQHF.